This entry lists 4 T cell receptor beta chains sequenced from one sample in a study of molecular identifiers for immune sequencing clone quantification. A single record per CDR3 protein comes from TCRdb applying MiXCR to the PCR reads. The sample includes about 35,000 distinct CDR3 sequences, around a sixth of them seen just once. Sequences were obtained from naive CD8+ T cells from blood, with Jurkat cell RNA spiked in. The subset here: FACS-sorted CD8+CD4-CCR7+CD45RA+ naive T cells. These receptors were obtained from a human donor in good health. Some libraries in this study had Jurkat cell RNA spiked in.

This clonotype was seen many times. This chain joins TRBV6-2 or TRBV6-3 and TRBJ2-1; no clear D. Germline-derived CDR1 and CDR2 are MNHEY and SVGEGT. V was shortened by 2 bases and J by 7 bases, with 6 bases between the two germline ends. This CDR3 region has 12 residues. As DNA, the CDR3 is TGTGCCAGCAGTTACGGGTCGAATGAGCAGTTCTTC. This translates into CASSYGSNEQFF.

With respect to this clonotype: Mismatch with germline at one junction end may stem from a read error. The CDR3 nucleotides are TGCGCCAACAGCCAAATCAATTGGGACGCCGACAACAATGAGCAGTTCTTC. Translated, it gives CANSQINWDADNNEQFF. This chain joins TRBV4-3 and TRBJ2-1, with D perhaps TRBD1 or TRBD2 (5 bases each). This CDR3 contains 17 residues. Germline V gene lookup returns CDR1 LGHNA and CDR2 YSLEER.

In its sample, this clonotype was seen once. A read error is possible here, since a much larger clone lies one base away. The chain recombines TRBV6-2 or TRBV6-3 with TRBJ1-1; possibly TRBD1 for D (6 bases). This CDR3 region has 16 residues. V gave up 1 base and J gave up 4 bases, with 16 bases separating them. CDR1 and CDR2 from the germline V gene are MNHEY and SVGEGT. Here the CDR3 DNA reads TGTGCCAGCAGTTACTACGCAGGGACACGGAGCACTGAAGCTTTCTTT. Encoded protein: CASSYYAGTRSTEAFF.

In regard to this clonotype: The CDR3 carries no conserved terminal phenylalanine or tryptophan, so it likely arises from a read error. In DNA form, the CDR3 reads TGTGCCAGCAGCCTTTGGGACGTGAGCTCCTACGAGCAGTACCTC. Encoded protein: CASSLWDVSSYEQYL. The V call is TRBV2, the J call TRBJ2-7, with D perhaps given as TRBD1 or TRBD2 (5 bases each). The length of the CDR3 is 15 residues. Germline assignment: CDR1 SNHLY and CDR2 FYNNEI. V dropped 6 bases and J dropped 0 bases, with 15 bases sitting between them.